Following are 17 T cell receptor beta chains from one sample sequenced in a study of cytomegalovirus exposure and HLA in healthy donors. TCRdb's table, derived via immunoSEQ multiplex PCR, lists solely in-frame clones and lacks some. The sample lists roughly 260,000 clones, about 86% occurring once. Sequenced: PBMCs. Source of these receptors: a man aged 18 to 29 in good health and CMV-seronegative.

CDR3: CASSYPGQGNQPQHF. CDR3 coding DNA: TGTGCCAGCAGTTACCCCGGACAGGGCAATCAGCCCCAGCATTTT. The rearrangement links TRBV28 to TRBJ1-5; 7 bases agree with TRBD1. CDR3 length: 15 residues. The germline V gene encodes CDR1 MDHEN and CDR2 SYDVKM. V lost 4 bases to trimming and J lost 2 bases; unmatched junction nucleotides: 5. Looking up the rest from reference TRBV28 and TRBJ1-5 gives the full variable domain: DVKVTQSSRYLVKRTGEKVFLECVQDMDHENMFWYRQDPGLGLRLIYFSYDVKMKEKGDIPEGYSVSREKKERFSLILESASTNQTSMYLCASSYPGQGNQPQHFGDGTRLSIL.

This clone was seen just once. The genes are TRBV10-3 and TRBJ1-4; the D gene is possibly TRBD1 (5 bases). Germline loops: CDR1 ENHRY, CDR2 SYGVKD. V was pared by 0 bases and J by 8 bases, with 10 bases between. CDR3 length equals 14 residues. CDR3 sequence (DNA): TGTGCCATCAGTGAGTCAAGGGGAAGAGAAAAACTGTTTTTT. Encoded protein: CAISESRGREKLFF.

This rearrangement joins TRBV13 to TRBJ2-2, with D possibly being TRBD2 (6 bases). Germline V gene data show CDR1 as PRHDT and CDR2 as FYEKMQ (reference sequence). This CDR3 is built from 17 residues. The V end lost 5 bases, the J end lost 8 bases, and 24 bases lay between the germline ends. CDR3 protein: CASSNGLYRVGGGELFF. DNA for the CDR3: TGTGCCAGCAGCAATGGACTTTACCGTGTCGGGGGAGGGGAGCTGTTTTTT.

This chain joins TRBV27 and TRBJ1-5, with 9 bases that match TRBD1. V lost 6 bases to trimming and J lost 5 bases; unmatched junction nucleotides: 8. The CDR3 covers 15 residues. Germline-derived CDR1 and CDR2 are MNHEY and SMNVEV (reference sequence). The CDR3 region has the DNA TGTGCCAGCAGCCCGGGACAGGGTTATTATCAGCCCCAGCATTTT. Translation: CASSPGQGYYQPQHF.

This clone was detected only once. Other DNA sequences in the sample encode the same CDR3. The chain combines TRBV11-2 with TRBJ2-1; 11 positions agree with TRBD1. Per germline, CDR1 SGHAT and CDR2 FQNNGV. V shed 4 bases and J 3 bases; nucleotides not matched to a gene: 2. This CDR3 is built from 15 residues. The CDR3 DNA is TGTGCCAGCAGCTCCGGGACAGGGGGCTACAATGAGCAGTTCTTC. Encoded protein: CASSSGTGGYNEQFF.

The chain links TRBV28 to TRBJ1-5; tentative D call: TRBD1 (5 bases). V lost 5 bases and J lost 4, with 18 bases in between. CDR1 and CDR2 from the germline V gene are MDHEN and SYDVKM. CDR3 length: 16 residues. In DNA, the CDR3 is TGTGCCAGCAGTCCCCGTGATTGGGGGGTGAATCAGCCCCAGCATTTT. Translated, it gives CASSPRDWGVNQPQHF.

The chain links TRBV5-1 to TRBJ2-7; 7 nucleotides align to TRBD1. The CDR3 consists of 13 residues. Losses at the gene ends were 4 bases for V and 2 bases for J; bases not matched to a gene: 3. Germline loops: CDR1 SGHRS, CDR2 YFSETQ. The CDR3 region is CASSRTGTYEQYF. The CDR3 DNA reads as TGCGCCAGCAGCCGGACAGGTACCTACGAGCAGTACTTC.

J is TRBJ1-1 and V is TRBV4-3; D possibly corresponds to TRBD1 (6 bases). Trimming pared 0 bases from V and 1 base from J, leaving 12 bases between. CDR1 and CDR2 from the germline V gene are LGHNA and YSLEER. The CDR3 is 16 amino acids. CDR3 bases: TGCGCCAGCAGCCAAGATAGACAGGCCCAGAACACTGAAGCTTTCTTT. Amino acid sequence: CASSQDRQAQNTEAFF.

This chain connects TRBV7-6 to TRBJ1-3; D is possibly TRBD1 (6 bases). The CDR3 sequence is 17 residues long. V was pared by 5 bases and J by 0 bases, with 17 bases between. Germline-derived CDR1 and CDR2 are SGHVS and FNYEAQ. The CDR3 DNA follows: TGTGCCAGCAGCCGTACTCGGGGGGCTAGCTCTGGAAACACCATATATTTT. Protein product: CASSRTRGASSGNTIYF.

The J gene is TRBJ2-5, the V gene TRBV4-2; D ambiguous. Trimming left V 0 bases short and J 2 bases short, with 13 bases between. The CDR3 sequence is 16 residues long. Germline CDR1 LGHNA, CDR2 YNFKEQ. CDR3 region: CASSQERLADQETQYF. The CDR3 bases are TGTGCCAGCAGCCAAGAAAGGCTCGCGGATCAAGAGACCCAGTACTTC.

The rearrangement links TRBV11-2 to TRBJ2-1; D not resolved. CDR1 is SGHAT and CDR2 is FQNNGV in the germline V gene. Deletions cut 2 bases from V and 3 bases from J, with 11 bases between. This CDR3 contains 15 residues. CDR3: CASSLIPPSYNEQFF. CDR3 nucleotides: TGTGCCAGCAGCTTAATTCCCCCCAGCTACAATGAGCAGTTCTTC.

The chain employs TRBV9 and TRBJ2-2; 8 bases match TRBD2. This CDR3 has 15 amino acids. V lost 0 bases, J lost 7 bases, and 5 bases stayed unmatched. The germline V gene has CDR1 SGDLS and CDR2 YYNGEE. The DNA of the CDR3 is TGTGCCAGCAGCGTAGGAGCGGGAGCTGGCGGGGAGCTGTTTTTT. Encoded protein: CASSVGAGAGGELFF.

The chain combines TRBV7-9 with TRBJ2-7; D possibly corresponds to TRBD1 (6 bases). Between the trimmed V and J ends, which lost 0 bases and 3 bases, there was a span of 9 bases. This CDR3 has 14 residues. The germline CDR1 and CDR2 sequences are SEHNR and FQNEAQ (reference sequence). Here the CDR3 reads CASSLAGRGYEQYF. As DNA, the CDR3 is TGTGCCAGCAGCTTAGCAGGCAGGGGCTACGAGCAGTACTTC.

CDR3 amino acids: CSVQGGMNTEAFF. DNA for the CDR3: TGCAGCGTTCAGGGTGGGATGAACACTGAAGCTTTCTTT. The chain recombines TRBV29-1 with TRBJ1-1; the D gene is possibly TRBD1 (5 bases). V lost 5 bases and J lost 0, with 10 bases in between. The CDR3 sequence is 13 residues long. In germline, CDR1 is SQVTM, CDR2 ANQGSEA.

The chain uses TRBV18 and TRBJ2-7, with D perhaps TRBD2 (5 bases). The V end was cut by 5 bases, the J end by 0 bases, with 11 bases between. Germline CDR1 and CDR2: KGHSH and LQKENI. The CDR3 spans 14 residues. CDR3 amino acids: CASSASRSSYEQYF. Written as DNA, the CDR3 is TGTGCCAGCTCAGCTAGCCGAAGCTCCTACGAGCAGTACTTC.

The chain combines TRBV6-5 with TRBJ1-2; D gene ambiguous. This CDR3 contains 11 residues. Germline-derived CDR1 and CDR2 are MNHEY and SVGAGI. Trimming took off 10 bases at V and 8 bases at J, with 14 bases between the two ends. For the CDR3, the DNA is TGTGCCACCACAGAGGGCAGAGGCTACACCTTC. It yields the protein CATTEGRGYTF.

The V call is TRBV4-3, the J call TRBJ2-5; D might be TRBD2 (6 bases). Germline V gene data show CDR1 as LGHNA and CDR2 as YSLEER. V was trimmed by 0 bases and J by 2 bases, leaving 10 bases between them. The CDR3 has 15 residues. The CDR3 loop reads CASSQEGLPQETQYF. The DNA for the CDR3 is TGCGCCAGCAGCCAAGAGGGACTTCCACAAGAGACCCAGTACTTC.